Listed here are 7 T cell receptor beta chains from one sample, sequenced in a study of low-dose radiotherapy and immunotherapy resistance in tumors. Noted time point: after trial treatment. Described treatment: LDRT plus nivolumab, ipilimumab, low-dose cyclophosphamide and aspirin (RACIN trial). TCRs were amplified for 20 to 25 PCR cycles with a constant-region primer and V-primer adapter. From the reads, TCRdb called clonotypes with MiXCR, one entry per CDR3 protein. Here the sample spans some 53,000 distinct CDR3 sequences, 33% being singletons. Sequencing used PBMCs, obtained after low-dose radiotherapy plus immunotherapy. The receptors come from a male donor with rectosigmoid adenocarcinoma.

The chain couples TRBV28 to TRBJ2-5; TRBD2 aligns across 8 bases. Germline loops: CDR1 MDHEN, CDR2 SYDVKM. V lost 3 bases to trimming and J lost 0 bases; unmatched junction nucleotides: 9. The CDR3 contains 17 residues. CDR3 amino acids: CASSLRGAGDHQETQYF. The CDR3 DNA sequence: TGTGCCAGCAGTTTGCGAGGAGCGGGAGACCACCAAGAGACCCAGTACTTC.

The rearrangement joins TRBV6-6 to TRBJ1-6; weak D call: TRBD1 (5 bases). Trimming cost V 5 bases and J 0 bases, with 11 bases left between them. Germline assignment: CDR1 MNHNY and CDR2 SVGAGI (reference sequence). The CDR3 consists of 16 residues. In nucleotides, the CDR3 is TGTGCCAGCAGTCGGTCAGGGAGCTCCTATAATTCACCCCTCCACTTT. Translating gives CASSRSGSSYNSPLHF.

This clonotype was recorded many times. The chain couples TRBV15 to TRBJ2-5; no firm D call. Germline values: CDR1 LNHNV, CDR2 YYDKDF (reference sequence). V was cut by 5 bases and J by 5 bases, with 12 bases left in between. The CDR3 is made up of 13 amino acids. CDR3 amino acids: CATSGPTMETQYF. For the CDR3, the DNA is TGTGCCACCAGCGGCCCGACCATGGAGACCCAGTACTTC. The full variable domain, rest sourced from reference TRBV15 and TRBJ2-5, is DAMVIQNPRYQVTQFGKPVTLSCSQTLNHNVMYWYQQKSSQAPKLLFHYYDKDFNNEADTPDNFQSRRPNTSFCFLDIRSPGLGDTAMYLCATSGPTMETQYFGPGTRLLVL.

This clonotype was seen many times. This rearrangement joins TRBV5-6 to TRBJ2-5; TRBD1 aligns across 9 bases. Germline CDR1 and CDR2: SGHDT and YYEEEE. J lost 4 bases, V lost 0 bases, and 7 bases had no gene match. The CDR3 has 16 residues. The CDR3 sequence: CASSLALQGAGETQYF. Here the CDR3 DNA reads TGTGCCAGCAGCTTGGCCCTACAGGGGGCAGGAGAGACCCAGTACTTC. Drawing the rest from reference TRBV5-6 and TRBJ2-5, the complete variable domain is DAGVTQSPTHLIKTRGQQVTLRCSPKSGHDTVSWYQQALGQGPQFIFQYYEEEERQRGNFPDRFSGHQFPNYSSELNVNALLLGDSALYLCASSLALQGAGETQYFGPGTRLLVL.

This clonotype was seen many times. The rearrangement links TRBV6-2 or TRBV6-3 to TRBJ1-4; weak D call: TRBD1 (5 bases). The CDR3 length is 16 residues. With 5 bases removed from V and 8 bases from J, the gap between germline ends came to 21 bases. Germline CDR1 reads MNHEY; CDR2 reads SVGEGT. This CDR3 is CASSGGTQRSEEKLFF. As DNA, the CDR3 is TGTGCCAGCAGTGGCGGGACTCAACGGTCCGAGGAAAAACTGTTTTTT.

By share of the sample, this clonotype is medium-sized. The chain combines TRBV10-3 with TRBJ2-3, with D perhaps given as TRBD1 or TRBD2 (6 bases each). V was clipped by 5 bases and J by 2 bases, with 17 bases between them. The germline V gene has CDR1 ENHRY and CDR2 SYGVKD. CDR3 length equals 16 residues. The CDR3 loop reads CAISPWGATVTDTQYF. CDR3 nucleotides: TGTGCCATCAGTCCATGGGGGGCCACTGTCACAGATACGCAGTATTTT.

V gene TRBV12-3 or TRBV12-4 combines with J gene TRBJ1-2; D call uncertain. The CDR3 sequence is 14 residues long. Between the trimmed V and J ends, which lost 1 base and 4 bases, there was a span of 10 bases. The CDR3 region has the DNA TGTGCCAGCAGTTTAGGAGGTTGGGGCTATGGCTACACCTTC. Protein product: CASSLGGWGYGYTF.